The clone carrying this TCR beta chain occurred once. This entry is derived from a study of blood T cell repertoires in COVID-19. The CDR3 length is 16 residues. Trimming took 7 bases from V and 6 from J, leaving 21 bases between them. Germline V lookup: CDR1 SNHLY, CDR2 FYNNEI. Profiled with immunoSEQ multiplex PCR; TCRdb holds only in-frame clones, not every one. Of nearly 45,000 clones in the sample, around 84% were seen once. The sequence came from a human donor in a cohort sampled during active COVID-19. The chain carries TRBV2 and TRBJ2-2, with D possibly being TRBD2 (7 bases). The sequenced material came from peripheral blood. In DNA form, the CDR3 reads TGTGCCAGCACGGCTAGGGGGGGGCCTGGGGCCGGGGAGCTGTTTTTT. Amino acids: CASTARGGPGAGELFF. Variable domain in full (rest from reference TRBV2 and TRBJ2-2): EPEVTQTPSHQVTQMGQEVILRCVPISNHLYFYWYRQILGQKVEFLVSFYNNEISEKSEIFDDQFSVERPDGSNFTLKIRSTKLEDSAMYFCASTARGGPGAGELFFGEGSRLTVL.